These T cell receptor beta chains were read from a single sample in a study of T cells in localized non-small cell lung cancer. Measured with immunoSEQ multiplex PCR; TCRdb has only the in-frame clones, and not every one. The table lists nearly 25,000 clones, about 92% of them singletons. The sequencing here drew on peripheral blood, taken before any cancer treatment. The receptors were gathered from a man between 40 and 75 years old with stage III squamous cell lung carcinoma. Each CDR3 is given with its conserved first and last residue. Fields, in order: J gene, V gene, clone size, CDR3 protein. Size is stated for part of the rows, as once, few or many counts, or as a class when the clone is expanded.

j_gene: TRBJ2-7; v_gene: TRBV28; abundance: once; CDR3aa: CASSTGTGGHYEQYF
j_gene: TRBJ1-4; v_gene: TRBV5-1; abundance: NA; CDR3aa: CASRATVVTNEKLFF
j_gene: TRBJ1-1; v_gene: TRBV11-1; abundance: NA; CDR3aa: CASSPRGRGATEAFF
j_gene: TRBJ1-2; v_gene: TRBV4-1; abundance: NA; CDR3aa: CASSQDQGRGSGSYTF
j_gene: TRBJ2-5; v_gene: TRBV7-3; abundance: NA; CDR3aa: CASSTDGQGGTQYF
j_gene: TRBJ2-1; v_gene: TRBV15; abundance: NA; CDR3aa: CATSRDQLQGAKFF
j_gene: TRBJ2-5; v_gene: TRBV9; abundance: NA; CDR3aa: CASSVEPGRQTQYF
j_gene: TRBJ2-5; v_gene: TRBV28; abundance: once; CDR3aa: CASSLGAVTSGKETQYF
j_gene: TRBJ2-2; v_gene: TRBV28; abundance: NA; CDR3aa: CASSLSGGAAGELFF
j_gene: TRBJ2-1; v_gene: TRBV27; abundance: NA; CDR3aa: CASSLTSLNSYNEQFF
j_gene: TRBJ2-7; v_gene: TRBV2; abundance: NA; CDR3aa: CASVQDSLSSYEQYF
j_gene: TRBJ1-1; v_gene: TRBV10-3; abundance: once; CDR3aa: CAISEGTANTEAFF
j_gene: TRBJ1-4; v_gene: TRBV28; abundance: NA; CDR3aa: CASSFALDEKLFF
j_gene: TRBJ2-7; v_gene: TRBV7-6; abundance: NA; CDR3aa: CASSLAGSPEQYF
j_gene: TRBJ1-3; v_gene: TRBV6-9; abundance: NA; CDR3aa: CASSYGTDFGNTIYF
j_gene: TRBJ2-7; v_gene: TRBV5-5; abundance: NA; CDR3aa: CASSGGQGILPYEQYF
j_gene: TRBJ1-3; v_gene: TRBV5-1; abundance: NA; CDR3aa: CASSFGNSGNTIYF
j_gene: TRBJ1-1; v_gene: TRBV6-1; abundance: NA; CDR3aa: CASLDRENTEAFF
j_gene: TRBJ1-2; v_gene: TRBV5-6; abundance: once; CDR3aa: CASSLAIPLGGINGYTF
j_gene: TRBJ1-5; v_gene: TRBV28; abundance: NA; CDR3aa: CASRTQTGGGQPQHF
j_gene: TRBJ1-1; v_gene: TRBV19; abundance: NA; CDR3aa: CASSPTGGRTEAFF
j_gene: TRBJ1-4; v_gene: TRBV20-1; abundance: NA; CDR3aa: CSARKQELFF
j_gene: TRBJ2-2; v_gene: TRBV5-5; abundance: NA; CDR3aa: CASSLDRGRLGTGELFF
j_gene: TRBJ1-6; v_gene: TRBV14; abundance: NA; CDR3aa: CASSQSGTGGGSPLHF
j_gene: TRBJ2-3; v_gene: TRBV7-3; abundance: NA; CDR3aa: CASSLTPTGGGTDTQYF
j_gene: TRBJ2-5; v_gene: TRBV6-5; abundance: NA; CDR3aa: CASSYSGGAGETQYF
j_gene: TRBJ1-2; v_gene: TRBV18; abundance: NA; CDR3aa: CASSPDSYGYTF
j_gene: TRBJ1-1; v_gene: TRBV12-2; abundance: NA; CDR3aa: CASRLDWGLNTEAFF
j_gene: TRBJ2-1; v_gene: TRBV5-1; abundance: NA; CDR3aa: CASSLRGPTYNEQFF
j_gene: TRBJ1-5; v_gene: TRBV7-9; abundance: NA; CDR3aa: CASSLEGGNQPQHF
j_gene: TRBJ1-4; v_gene: TRBV19; abundance: NA; CDR3aa: CATAPQGDEKLFF
j_gene: TRBJ2-1; v_gene: TRBV2; abundance: NA; CDR3aa: CASSFRLAGALSYNEQFF
j_gene: TRBJ1-2; v_gene: TRBV27; abundance: NA; CDR3aa: CASSSRDTNYGYTF
j_gene: TRBJ2-1; v_gene: TRBV4-2; abundance: NA; CDR3aa: CASSQESGGYNEQFF
j_gene: TRBJ1-6; v_gene: TRBV27; abundance: NA; CDR3aa: CASSLNGNNSPLHF
j_gene: TRBJ2-2; v_gene: TRBV6-1; abundance: NA; CDR3aa: CASSGPTSGNTGELFF
j_gene: TRBJ2-7; v_gene: TRBV7-9; abundance: NA; CDR3aa: CASSLDRSSYEQYF
j_gene: TRBJ2-5; v_gene: TRBV19; abundance: NA; CDR3aa: CASTPRYLGGRETQYF